Listed below are T cell receptor beta chains from one sample, sequenced in a study of Ad26.COV2.S vaccination and SARS-CoV-2 variants. Here immunoSEQ multiplex PCR was the method, and the copy in TCRdb shows in-frame clones only, minus some. The sample consists of 300,000 to 350,000 clones, approximately 90% of them appearing once. Sequenced material: peripheral blood, taken in a trial of Ad26.COV2.S vaccine versus placebo. The receptors derive from a person aged 18 to 59 who received the Ad26.COV2.S COVID-19 vaccine or a placebo. Both conserved end residues are part of each CDR3. Each record gives: J gene, clone size, D gene, V gene, CDR3 DNA, CDR3 protein. D genes are given only for firm matches. Clone sizes are given selectively: once, few, many, or a class where the clone is expanded.

j_call: TRBJ2-7
clone_size: -
d_call: -
v_call: TRBV9
cdr3_nt: TGTGCCAGCAGCGTGGCAGGGTGGCCCTACGAGCAGTACTTC
cdr3_aa: CASSVAGWPYEQYF

j_call: TRBJ2-7
clone_size: -
d_call: TRBD1
v_call: TRBV27
cdr3_nt: TGTGCCAGCAGCTCGGACAGGGGGCAGGGCTCCTACGAGCAGTACTTC
cdr3_aa: CASSSDRGQGSYEQYF

j_call: TRBJ1-2
clone_size: -
d_call: -
v_call: TRBV5-1
cdr3_nt: TGCGCCAGCAGCTTGGTAGGGTCGGACTATGGCTACACCTTC
cdr3_aa: CASSLVGSDYGYTF

j_call: TRBJ2-1
clone_size: -
d_call: -
v_call: TRBV9
cdr3_nt: TGTGCCAGCAGCGTAGGAGTCCAGGGGACCTACAATGAGCAGTTCTTC
cdr3_aa: CASSVGVQGTYNEQFF

j_call: TRBJ2-2
clone_size: -
d_call: TRBD2
v_call: TRBV3-1/TRBV3-2
cdr3_nt: TGTGCCAGCAGCCACGGACTAGCGGGAGTTTCGGGCACCGGGGAGCTGTTTTTT
cdr3_aa: CASSHGLAGVSGTGELFF

j_call: TRBJ2-3
clone_size: -
d_call: -
v_call: TRBV5-1
cdr3_nt: TGCGCCAGCAGCTTGACGGGTATGGGTACAGATACGCAGTATTTT
cdr3_aa: CASSLTGMGTDTQYF

j_call: TRBJ1-2
clone_size: once
d_call: -
v_call: TRBV29-1
cdr3_nt: TGCAGCGTTGAAACCGCAGGCTATGGCTACACCTTC
cdr3_aa: CSVETAGYGYTF

j_call: TRBJ2-3
clone_size: -
d_call: TRBD1
v_call: TRBV10-3
cdr3_nt: TGTGCCATCCGCCCAGGGGGTACAGATACGCAGTATTTT
cdr3_aa: CAIRPGGTDTQYF

j_call: TRBJ2-2
clone_size: few
d_call: -
v_call: TRBV28
cdr3_nt: TGTGCCAGCAGTTTGGGGTCTTGGGGCACCGGGGAGCTGTTTTTT
cdr3_aa: CASSLGSWGTGELFF

j_call: TRBJ2-1
clone_size: -
d_call: -
v_call: TRBV7-2
cdr3_nt: TGTGCCAGCAGCTTAGCGTTCCGCACCTACAATGAGCAGTTCTTC
cdr3_aa: CASSLAFRTYNEQFF

j_call: TRBJ2-1
clone_size: -
d_call: -
v_call: TRBV9
cdr3_nt: TGTGCCAGCAGCGCGACTAGGGGGAATGAGCAGTTCTTC
cdr3_aa: CASSATRGNEQFF

j_call: TRBJ2-1
clone_size: -
d_call: TRBD2
v_call: TRBV2
cdr3_nt: TGTGCCAGCCACCGGGCTAGCGGGAGAGGCGGTGAGCAGTTCTTC
cdr3_aa: CASHRASGRGGEQFF

j_call: TRBJ2-2
clone_size: -
d_call: -
v_call: TRBV4-3
cdr3_nt: TGCGCCAGCAGCCAAGAGAGGGGGGGAAACACCGGGGAGCTGTTTTTT
cdr3_aa: CASSQERGGNTGELFF

j_call: TRBJ2-5
clone_size: -
d_call: -
v_call: TRBV4-1
cdr3_nt: TGCGCCAGCAGCCAAGATGAAATAGTTGCGGAGACCCAGTACTTC
cdr3_aa: CASSQDEIVAETQYF

j_call: TRBJ1-1
clone_size: -
d_call: -
v_call: TRBV28
cdr3_nt: TGTGCCAGCAGCTCCCTATTGCAGGACACTGAAGCTTTCTTT
cdr3_aa: CASSSLLQDTEAFF

j_call: TRBJ1-1
clone_size: once
d_call: TRBD1
v_call: TRBV2
cdr3_nt: TGTGCCAGCACCACGGACAGGGCCACTGAAGCTTTCTTT
cdr3_aa: CASTTDRATEAFF

j_call: TRBJ1-5
clone_size: -
d_call: -
v_call: TRBV6-5
cdr3_nt: TGTGCCAGCAGTCCAAGGGGGACGGGGGCTCAGCCCCAGCATTTT
cdr3_aa: CASSPRGTGAQPQHF

j_call: TRBJ1-1
clone_size: -
d_call: -
v_call: TRBV6-1
cdr3_nt: TGTGCCAGCAGTGAAGGGACACATGGCCCTAGGGGCACTGAAGCTTTCTTT
cdr3_aa: CASSEGTHGPRGTEAFF

j_call: TRBJ1-4
clone_size: -
d_call: -
v_call: TRBV15
cdr3_nt: TGTGCCACCAGCAGAGACCGGGCAACTAATGAAAAACTGTTTTTT
cdr3_aa: CATSRDRATNEKLFF

j_call: TRBJ1-6
clone_size: -
d_call: -
v_call: TRBV4-2
cdr3_nt: TGTGCCAGCAGCGCCAGCTGGGGGGTCGGGAATTCACCCCTCCACTTT
cdr3_aa: CASSASWGVGNSPLHF

j_call: TRBJ2-3
clone_size: -
d_call: -
v_call: TRBV19
cdr3_nt: TGTGCCAGTAGTATCTCGCCAGATACGCAGTATTTT
cdr3_aa: CASSISPDTQYF

j_call: TRBJ2-3
clone_size: few
d_call: -
v_call: TRBV11-2
cdr3_nt: TGTGCCAGCAGCTTAGAGCGGGCCACCACAGATACGCAGTATTTT
cdr3_aa: CASSLERATTDTQYF

j_call: TRBJ2-3
clone_size: -
d_call: TRBD2
v_call: TRBV4-2
cdr3_nt: TGTGCCAGCAGCCAAGGGCTAGCGGGGTGGGATACGCAGTATTTT
cdr3_aa: CASSQGLAGWDTQYF

j_call: TRBJ1-2
clone_size: -
d_call: -
v_call: TRBV28
cdr3_nt: TGTGCCAGCAGTTTACAGGGGTACTATGGCTACACCTTC
cdr3_aa: CASSLQGYYGYTF

j_call: TRBJ1-1
clone_size: -
d_call: -
v_call: TRBV6-6
cdr3_nt: TGTGCCAGCACCGAAAGGCCCCTTGAAGCTTTCTTT
cdr3_aa: CASTERPLEAFF

j_call: TRBJ1-3
clone_size: -
d_call: -
v_call: TRBV30
cdr3_nt: TGTGCCCTGACGTTCGGCTTCTCTGGAAACACCATATATTTT
cdr3_aa: CALTFGFSGNTIYF

j_call: TRBJ1-2
clone_size: -
d_call: -
v_call: TRBV6-5
cdr3_nt: TGTGCCAGCACCCTCACAGGAGCAATTTACACCTTC
cdr3_aa: CASTLTGAIYTF

j_call: TRBJ2-7
clone_size: few
d_call: -
v_call: TRBV27
cdr3_nt: TGTGCCAGCAGTTTAAGGCCAGGGGGGTACGAGCAGTACTTC
cdr3_aa: CASSLRPGGYEQYF

j_call: TRBJ1-2
clone_size: -
d_call: -
v_call: TRBV5-1
cdr3_nt: TGCGCCAGCAGCTTGGACGGCAGCTATGGCTACACCTTC
cdr3_aa: CASSLDGSYGYTF

j_call: TRBJ2-3
clone_size: -
d_call: -
v_call: TRBV18
cdr3_nt: TGTGCCAGCTCACCGGGCAGGGACACAGATACGCAGTATTTT
cdr3_aa: CASSPGRDTDTQYF

j_call: TRBJ2-5
clone_size: -
d_call: -
v_call: TRBV7-7
cdr3_nt: TGTGCCAGCAGCTTAGGAACTAACCAAGAGACCCAGTACTTC
cdr3_aa: CASSLGTNQETQYF

j_call: TRBJ1-5
clone_size: -
d_call: -
v_call: TRBV6-1
cdr3_nt: TGTGCCAGCAGTGAAGTCGGAGAGAGCAATCAGCCCCAGCATTTT
cdr3_aa: CASSEVGESNQPQHF

j_call: TRBJ2-7
clone_size: -
d_call: -
v_call: TRBV11-2
cdr3_nt: TGTGCCAGCAGCCCTATCAACAGCTACTACGAGCAGTACTTC
cdr3_aa: CASSPINSYYEQYF

j_call: TRBJ1-3
clone_size: -
d_call: -
v_call: TRBV7-2
cdr3_nt: TGTGCCAGCAGCTTAACTTTTCGGGACGTATCGTCTGGAAACACCATATATTTT
cdr3_aa: CASSLTFRDVSSGNTIYF

j_call: TRBJ1-6
clone_size: -
d_call: -
v_call: TRBV5-1
cdr3_nt: TGCGCCAGCAGCTTGTCTACGGGGAACAATTCACCCCTCCACTTT
cdr3_aa: CASSLSTGNNSPLHF

j_call: TRBJ2-5
clone_size: -
d_call: -
v_call: TRBV29-1
cdr3_nt: TGCAGCGTTGAGGTTATTAGGTTGGAGACCCAGTACTTC
cdr3_aa: CSVEVIRLETQYF

j_call: TRBJ2-1
clone_size: -
d_call: TRBD2
v_call: TRBV2
cdr3_nt: TGTGCCAGCAGGATCGGAGTAGCGGGGCACAATGAGCAGTTCTTC
cdr3_aa: CASRIGVAGHNEQFF

j_call: TRBJ1-5
clone_size: -
d_call: TRBD1
v_call: TRBV24-1
cdr3_nt: TGTGCCACCAGTGAGGGGACAGGGAGCAATCAGCCCCAGCATTTT
cdr3_aa: CATSEGTGSNQPQHF

j_call: TRBJ1-1
clone_size: -
d_call: -
v_call: TRBV19
cdr3_nt: TGTGCCAGTAGCCTAGGCCCCCTAGGCCCTGAAGCTTTCTTT
cdr3_aa: CASSLGPLGPEAFF

j_call: TRBJ1-5
clone_size: -
d_call: TRBD1
v_call: TRBV5-1
cdr3_nt: TGCGCCAGCAGCGCCTCAGGACAGGGTGATCAGCCCCAGCATTTT
cdr3_aa: CASSASGQGDQPQHF

j_call: TRBJ2-1
clone_size: -
d_call: TRBD1
v_call: TRBV7-2
cdr3_nt: TGTGCCAGCCGAGACAGGGGCGGGTCCTACAATGAGCAGTTCTTC
cdr3_aa: CASRDRGGSYNEQFF

j_call: TRBJ2-3
clone_size: -
d_call: -
v_call: TRBV15
cdr3_nt: TGTGCCACCAGAGGCTTTAGCGTAGCGGATACGCAGTATTTT
cdr3_aa: CATRGFSVADTQYF